These T cell receptor beta chains were read from a single sample in a study of molecular identifiers for immune sequencing clone quantification. From the PCR reads, TCRdb called clonotypes with MiXCR, one entry per CDR3 protein. The data contain hundreds of thousands of distinct CDR3 sequences, roughly 27% of them singletons. Sequenced sample: naive CD8+ T cells from blood, with Jurkat cell RNA spiked in. These receptors were taken from a human donor in good health. Some libraries in this study had Jurkat cell RNA spiked in. CDR3s leave out the opening cysteine and the closing phenylalanine or tryptophan.

j_call v_call cdr3_aa
TRBJ2-3 TRBV20-1 SARDLDYPSGDTQY
TRBJ2-1 TRBV7-2 ASSGTSGRNEQF
TRBJ1-1 TRBV15 ATSEDRTENTEAF
TRBJ1-2 TRBV19 ASSIRIANYGYT
TRBJ1-1 TRBV4-3 ASSQSAARGFGEAF
TRBJ1-4 TRBV6-5 ASSSPSGLGNEKLF
TRBJ1-1 TRBV5-4 ASSDGGSEAF
TRBJ1-1 TRBV7-9 ASSSLAGSATEAF
TRBJ2-7 TRBV5-4 ASSLFGQWVYEQY
TRBJ1-1 TRBV30 AWDSTEAF
TRBJ1-2 TRBV4-3 ASSQDILGVNYGYT
TRBJ2-7 TRBV20-1 SAPYRDRPH
TRBJ2-7 TRBV9 ASSVDGYEQN
TRBJ2-5 TRBV29-1 SVSGGFQETQY
TRBJ1-1 TRBV19 ASSIGETEAF
TRBJ2-3 TRBV19 ATSDPQGPGTDTPY